What follows are 25 T cell receptor beta chains derived from one specimen sequenced in a study of blood T cell repertoires in COVID-19. Profiling relied on immunoSEQ multiplex PCR, and the TCRdb table lists in-frame clones only, not all of them. This table has about 260,000 clones, just under 90% appearing once. The sequenced sample was PBMCs or T cells enriched from blood (not recorded which). All receptors derive from a man aged 45-65 years who had been exposed to COVID-19.

The rearrangement links TRBV10-2 to TRBJ1-2; TRBD1 agrees at 7 bases. The CDR3 totals 12 residues. The trim removed 5 bases at V and 6 bases at J, leaving 3 bases unmatched. Germline V gene sequence: CDR1 WSHSY, CDR2 SAAADI. This chain's CDR3 is CASSPGQNGYTF. The CDR3 DNA reads as TGCGCCAGCAGTCCGGGACAGAATGGCTACACCTTC.

This chain connects TRBV28 to TRBJ1-1, with 7 bases that match TRBD1. Trimming at V came to 6 bases and at J to 1 base, leaving 8 bases not matched to a gene. Germline CDR1 and CDR2: MDHEN and SYDVKM. CDR3 length: 15 amino acids. CDR3 residues: CASSLTGDRNTEAFF. The CDR3 region has the DNA TGTGCCAGCAGCTTAACAGGGGACCGGAACACTGAAGCTTTCTTT.

This chain uses TRBV2 with TRBJ2-7; perhaps TRBD1 as D (5 bases). Trimming stripped 7 bases from V and 4 bases from J, with 11 bases between. The CDR3 spans 12 residues. Germline V CDR1 and CDR2: SNHLY, FYNNEI. The CDR3, as DNA: TGTGCCAGCACCCGACAGAGATACGAGCAGTACGTC. Amino acids: CASTRQRYEQYV.

The CDR3 nucleotides read TGCGCCAGCAGCTTGACAGGGCCGAATGAAAAACTGTTTTTT. It yields the protein CASSLTGPNEKLFF. The chain carries TRBV5-1 and TRBJ1-4; possibly TRBD1 for D (6 bases). The CDR3 has 14 residues. V gave up 1 base and J gave up 5 bases, with 9 bases separating them. Germline V CDR1 and CDR2: SGHRS, YFSETQ. Full variable domain (rest looked up from reference TRBV5-1 and TRBJ1-4): KAGVTQTPRYLIKTRGQQVTLSCSPISGHRSVSWYQQTPGQGLQFLFEYFSETQRNKGNFPGRFSGRQFSNSRSEMNVSTLELGDSALYLCASSLTGPNEKLFFGSGTQLSVL.

The chain employs TRBV27 and TRBJ2-1; the D gene is possibly TRBD1 (6 bases). CDR3 length: 14 residues. The V and J ends lost 5 bases and 2 bases respectively, with 10 bases between them. Germline CDR1 reads MNHEY; CDR2 reads SMNVEV (reference sequence). CDR3 in amino acids: CASSAGVAYNEQFF. Written as DNA, the CDR3 is TGTGCCAGCAGTGCAGGGGTGGCCTACAATGAGCAGTTCTTC.

The V gene is TRBV6-5, the J gene TRBJ1-1; D may be TRBD1 (6 bases). The CDR3 has 14 amino acids. V lost 6 bases and J 1 base, leaving 12 bases between the germline ends. The germline gives CDR1 MNHEY, CDR2 SVGAGI. The CDR3 coding sequence is TGTGCCAGCAGAGGGCTGGACAGGAACACTGAAGCTTTCTTT. This translates into CASRGLDRNTEAFF.

The rearrangement joins TRBV20-1 to TRBJ2-7; no reliable D call. The CDR3 runs to 11 residues. Trimming stripped 3 bases from V and 3 bases from J, with 6 bases between. The germline CDR1 and CDR2 sequences are DFQATT and SNEGSKA (reference sequence). The CDR3: CSARFSYEQYF. CDR3 sequence (DNA): TGCAGTGCTAGGTTCAGCTACGAGCAGTACTTC.

This rearrangement joins TRBV6-5 to TRBJ1-2; 8 bases align to TRBD1. From germline, CDR1 is MNHEY and CDR2 SVGAGI. CDR3 length: 15 residues. V was clipped by 2 bases and J by 1 base; unmatched bases: 3. In DNA form, the CDR3 reads TGTGCCAGCAGTTACCGGGACAGGCGTAACTATGGCTACACCTTC. Its protein product is CASSYRDRRNYGYTF.

Points on this clone: The germline gene is not matched at one end of the junction; a read error may be the cause. The chain recombines TRBV29-1 with TRBJ1-2, with D unresolved. This CDR3 comprises 13 residues. The germline V gene has CDR1 SQVTM and CDR2 ANQGSEA. CDR3 sequence: CSGEESNRYGYTF. CDR3 DNA sequence: TGCAGCGGTGAAGAGAGTAATCGGTATGGCTACACCTTC.

The chain employs TRBV6-5 and TRBJ1-2; 8 bases line up with TRBD1. The CDR3 has 13 residues. V was pared by 9 bases and J by 10 bases, with 13 bases of the junction left unmatched. Germline CDR1 is MNHEY and CDR2 is SVGAGI. The CDR3 nucleotides read TGTGCCAGTCATCTCCGGGCAGGGGGCGTCTACACCTTC. Amino acids: CASHLRAGGVYTF.

V gene TRBV10-1 combines with J gene TRBJ1-3, with TRBD1 as a possible D gene (5 bases). Between the trimmed V and J ends, which lost 0 bases and 2 bases, there was a span of 8 bases. CDR1 is WNHNN and CDR2 is SYGVQD in the germline V gene (reference sequence). There are 15 residues in the CDR3. The CDR3 region is CASSESGGPGNTIYF. CDR3 DNA: TGCGCCAGCAGTGAGTCGGGGGGTCCTGGAAACACCATATATTTT.

The V call is TRBV5-6, the J call TRBJ1-5, with 7 bases that match TRBD1. Per the germline V gene, CDR1 is SGHDT and CDR2 is YYEEEE. Trimming cost V 4 bases and J 5 bases; bases outside gene matches: 9. The CDR3 is made up of 15 amino acids. This CDR3 reads CASSPNGTAYQPQHF. CDR3 bases: TGTGCCAGCAGCCCCAACGGGACAGCGTATCAGCCCCAGCATTTT.

This sequence joins TRBV28 and TRBJ2-7; TRBD1 is a possible D gene (6 bases). Germline V gene lookup returns CDR1 MDHEN and CDR2 SYDVKM. The CDR3 loop spans 13 amino acids. V was trimmed by 7 bases and J by 5 bases, leaving 15 bases between them. Here the CDR3 reads CASTLTGLHEQYF. For the CDR3, the DNA is TGTGCCAGCACCCTAACAGGGTTACACGAGCAGTACTTC.

The chain combines TRBV19 with TRBJ2-1, with 7 bases that match TRBD1. The CDR3 extends over 14 amino acids. V lost 3 bases and J lost 4; bases outside the gene matches: 3. The germline CDR1 and CDR2 sequences are LNHDA and SQIVND (reference sequence). CDR3 DNA: TGTGCCAGTAGTATCTCGGGACAGTACAATGAGCAGTTCTTC. Amino acids: CASSISGQYNEQFF.

The chain carries TRBV13 and TRBJ2-1; 8 positions agree with TRBD2. With 2 bases clipped from V and 5 bases from J, the junction kept 14 bases outside the gene matches. The CDR3 is made up of 18 amino acids. From germline, CDR1 is PRHDT and CDR2 FYEKMQ (reference sequence). Here the CDR3 reads CASSLRLTGAGADNEQFF. The DNA for the CDR3 is TGTGCCAGCAGCTTACGGTTGACAGGAGCGGGGGCCGACAATGAGCAGTTCTTC.

CDR3 DNA sequence: TGTGCCAGCACAGAAATTACTAGCCGGTCTAAGCAGTTCTTC. This encodes CASTEITSRSKQFF. The rearrangement uses TRBV11-3 and TRBJ2-1; possibly TRBD2 for D (6 bases). The CDR3 has 14 amino acids. The germline V and J ends were trimmed by 7 bases and 11 bases, with 21 bases remaining between them. Germline V gene lookup returns CDR1 SGHNT and CDR2 YENEEA.

Details on this clone: Other nucleotide sequences in the sample specify the same CDR3. This chain connects TRBV5-4 to TRBJ1-4; D not resolved. Germline CDR1 SGHNT, CDR2 YYREEE (reference sequence). V dropped 0 bases and J dropped 0 bases, with 6 bases sitting between them. There are 15 residues in the CDR3. CDR3 loop: CASSLGGSTNEKLFF. The CDR3 DNA is TGTGCCAGCAGCTTGGGCGGGTCAACTAATGAAAAACTGTTTTTT.

The chain combines TRBV7-3 with TRBJ1-1; a possible D gene is TRBD1 (5 bases). The germline V and J ends were trimmed by 6 bases and 1 base, with 12 bases remaining between them. This CDR3 has 14 residues. Germline CDR1 is SGHTA and CDR2 is FQGTGA. Here the CDR3 reads CASSPLGGNTEAFF. In nucleotides, the CDR3 is TGTGCCAGCAGTCCATTGGGGGGGAACACTGAAGCTTTCTTT. Together with reference TRBV7-3 and TRBJ1-1, the CDR3 gives the full variable domain: GAGVSQTPSNKVTEKGKYVELRCDPISGHTALYWYRQSLGQGPEFLIYFQGTGAADDSGLPNDRFFAVRPEGSVSTLKIQRTERGDSAVYLCASSPLGGNTEAFFGQGTRLTVV.

This CDR3 reads CATSDPGMVGTDTQYF. In DNA, the CDR3 is TGTGCCACCAGTGATCCAGGGATGGTGGGCACAGATACGCAGTATTTT. This rearrangement joins TRBV24-1 to TRBJ2-3, with D possibly being TRBD1 (5 bases). V lost 3 bases to trimming and J lost 1 base, with 13 bases between them. Germline V lookup: CDR1 KGHDR, CDR2 SFDVKD. The CDR3 spans 16 residues.

The rearrangement links TRBV19 to TRBJ2-3; 7 nucleotides match TRBD2. CDR1 and CDR2 from the germline V gene are LNHDA and SQIVND (reference sequence). The trim removed 3 bases at V and 2 bases at J, leaving 5 bases unmatched. The CDR3 spans 15 residues. The CDR3 sequence: CASSMVSGYTDTQYF. The DNA of the CDR3 is TGTGCCAGTAGTATGGTTAGCGGGTACACAGATACGCAGTATTTT.

The V gene is TRBV18, the J gene TRBJ1-3; a weak D match, TRBD1 (5 bases). Deletions cut 4 bases from V and 2 bases from J, with 12 bases between. Germline V gene lookup returns CDR1 KGHSH and CDR2 LQKENI. This CDR3 spans 15 amino acids. The CDR3 nucleotides are TGTGCCAGCTCACTGGACACCCGGACTGGAAACACCATATATTTT. Residues: CASSLDTRTGNTIYF. Full variable domain (rest looked up from reference TRBV18 and TRBJ1-3): NAGVMQNPRHLVRRRGQEARLRCSPMKGHSHVYWYRQLPEEGLKFMVYLQKENIIDESGMPKERFSAEFPKEGPSILRIQQVVRGDSAAYFCASSLDTRTGNTIYFGEGSWLTVV.

V and J are TRBV5-6 and TRBJ2-5; D perhaps matches TRBD2 (6 bases). CDR1 is SGHDT and CDR2 is YYEEEE in the germline V gene. The CDR3 sequence is 14 residues long. V was cut by 3 bases and J by 5 bases, with 14 bases left in between. The CDR3: CASSSLSRGETQYF. The CDR3 bases are TGTGCCAGCAGCTCCCTGAGCCGGGGGGAGACCCAGTACTTC.

The genes are TRBV5-1 and TRBJ1-1, with 8 bases matching TRBD1. CDR1 SGHRS and CDR2 YFSETQ come from the germline V gene. Trimming cost V 3 bases and J 2 bases; bases outside gene matches: 6. CDR3 length: 15 residues. The CDR3 protein is CASSYLTGANTEAFF. CDR3 sequence (DNA): TGCGCCAGCAGCTACCTGACAGGGGCTAACACTGAAGCTTTCTTT.

The V call is TRBV27, the J call TRBJ1-2; 9 bases are a match to TRBD1. The trim removed 5 bases at V and 11 bases at J, leaving 9 bases unmatched. The V gene's germline CDR1 is MNHEY and CDR2 SMNVEV (reference sequence). The CDR3 has 13 amino acids. The CDR3 region has the DNA TGTGCCAGCAGTAGAGGACAGGGGATGAGTTACACCTTC. Its protein product is CASSRGQGMSYTF.

This chain links TRBV9 with TRBJ2-3, with TRBD1 matching 7 bases. V was clipped by 2 bases and J by 4 bases; unmatched bases: 7. Germline V CDR1 and CDR2: SGDLS, YYNGEE. The CDR3 consists of 15 residues. In DNA form, the CDR3 reads TGTGCCAGCAGCGTTATAGGGGGCTGGGCAGATACGCAGTATTTT. It specifies CASSVIGGWADTQYF.